What follows are 15 T cell receptor beta chains derived from one specimen sequenced in a study of blood T cell repertoires in COVID-19. The data were produced by immunoSEQ multiplex PCR, yet TCRdb's version contains in-frame clones alone and is incomplete. The sample contains fewer than 250,000 clones, approximately 88% of which appear only once. The sample was PBMCs or T cells enriched from blood (not recorded which). The receptors shown here come from a woman in her twenties or thirties with acute COVID-19.

V gene TRBV6-5 combines with J gene TRBJ1-1, with a weak D call TRBD1 (6 bases). V lost 7 bases to trimming and J lost 8 bases, with 20 bases between them. The CDR3 totals 14 residues. Germline CDR1 is MNHEY and CDR2 is SVGAGI. The CDR3 spells CASILHGGLPEAFF. DNA for the CDR3: TGTGCCAGCATTCTCCACGGGGGGCTACCAGAAGCTTTCTTT.

This chain connects TRBV19 to TRBJ2-1; 11 bases are shared with TRBD2. Germline V gives CDR1 LNHDA, CDR2 SQIVND (reference sequence). This CDR3 is built from 15 residues. V lost 4 bases and J lost 7; bases outside the gene matches: 6. Here the CDR3 reads CASSNALAGDNEQFF. In nucleotides, the CDR3 is TGTGCCAGTAGTAACGCACTAGCGGGGGATAATGAGCAGTTCTTC. Full variable domain (rest looked up from reference TRBV19 and TRBJ2-1): DGGITQSPKYLFRKEGQNVTLSCEQNLNHDAMYWYRQDPGQGLRLIYYSQIVNDFQKGDIAEGYSVSREKKESFPLTVTSAQKNPTAFYLCASSNALAGDNEQFFGPGTRLTVL.

This chain uses TRBV27 with TRBJ1-1, with D maybe TRBD1 (6 bases). Trimming took 3 bases from V and 6 from J, leaving 14 bases between them. Germline V CDR1 and CDR2: MNHEY, SMNVEV (reference sequence). This CDR3 contains 14 residues. The CDR3 loop reads CASSFGGRQAEAFF. Written as DNA, the CDR3 is TGTGCCAGCAGTTTCGGGGGGCGGCAAGCTGAAGCTTTCTTT.

The chain links TRBV30 to TRBJ1-1, with TRBD1 matching over 7 bases. This CDR3 spans 21 amino acids. CDR1 and CDR2 (germline): GTSNPN, SVGIG (reference sequence). CDR3 in DNA: TGTCCGCCTGGAGGTAGCTCAGGACAGGTCGGCGGGGATGAGAAAGGCACTGAAGCTTTCTTT. This codes for CPPGGSSGQVGGDEKGTEAFF.

The chain employs TRBV25-1 and TRBJ2-7, with 9 bases identical to TRBD1. Looked up from germline, CDR1 is MGHDK and CDR2 is SYGVNS. V gave up 6 bases and J gave up 6 bases; unmatched junction bases: 9. CDR3 length equals 14 residues. This CDR3 reads CASSQSRDRVEQYF. CDR3 coding DNA: TGTGCCAGCAGCCAATCCCGGGACAGGGTCGAGCAGTACTTC.

The chain carries TRBV6-5 and TRBJ1-1, with 9 bases aligning to TRBD1. Germline loops: CDR1 MNHEY, CDR2 SVGAGI. J gave up 1 base and V 4 bases, and 1 base lay outside the gene matches. This CDR3 spans 14 amino acids. The CDR3 DNA reads as TGTGCCAGCAGTTGGGACAGGGAGAACACTGAAGCTTTCTTT. Its protein product is CASSWDRENTEAFF.

This chain uses TRBV25-1 with TRBJ1-2, with 8 bases identical to TRBD1. Per germline, CDR1 MGHDK and CDR2 SYGVNS. This CDR3 spans 13 amino acids. V dropped 3 bases and J dropped 7; count of bases not matched to a gene: 4. The CDR3 nucleotides are TGTGCCAGCAGTGATGAACAGGGGGGTGGCTACACCTTC. Its protein product is CASSDEQGGGYTF.

The chain is built from TRBV6-5 and TRBJ2-5; D is possibly TRBD1 (6 bases). Per germline, CDR1 MNHEY and CDR2 SVGAGI. The CDR3 runs to 13 residues. V was pared by 2 bases and J by 5 bases, with 9 bases between. CDR3 sequence (DNA): TGTGCCAGCAGTTACGGGCAGGGGGAGACCCAGTACTTC. Protein product: CASSYGQGETQYF.

The table lists this clone with a count of one. The chain uses TRBV5-1 and TRBJ1-4, with 11 bases matching TRBD1. V lost 4 bases and J lost 13; bases outside the gene matches: 12. The germline V gene has CDR1 SGHRS and CDR2 YFSETQ. CDR3 size: 15 residues. This CDR3 reads CASSQDRGQGRRLFF. As DNA, the CDR3 is TGCGCCAGCAGCCAGGACAGGGGGCAAGGAAGAAGACTGTTTTTT. The full variable domain, with the rest looked up from reference TRBV5-1 and TRBJ1-4, is KAGVTQTPRYLIKTRGQQVTLSCSPISGHRSVSWYQQTPGQGLQFLFEYFSETQRNKGNFPGRFSGRQFSNSRSEMNVSTLELGDSALYLCASSQDRGQGRRLFFGSGTQLSVL.

The rearrangement links TRBV10-3 to TRBJ1-1; TRBD1 aligns across 9 bases. Germline V gene sequence: CDR1 ENHRY, CDR2 SYGVKD. This CDR3 spans 14 amino acids. With 8 bases clipped from V and 0 bases from J, the junction kept 4 bases outside the gene matches. The DNA for the CDR3 is TGTGCCATCGGGGACAGGGACATGAACACTGAAGCTTTCTTT. It encodes CAIGDRDMNTEAFF.

The J gene is TRBJ1-2, the V gene TRBV3-1 (or the pseudogene TRBV3-2); D perhaps matches TRBD1 (6 bases). This CDR3 is 14 amino acids long. CDR1 and CDR2 (germline): LGHDT, YNNKEL (reference sequence). The V gene lost 3 bases and the J gene lost 3 bases, with 11 bases spanning the gap. The CDR3 here is CASSQVRGDYGYTF. For the CDR3, the DNA is TGTGCCAGCAGCCAGGTCAGGGGCGACTATGGCTACACCTTC.

This CDR3 is CASRRGFGTDTQYF. In DNA, the CDR3 is TGTGCCAGCAGGCGGGGTTTTGGCACAGATACGCAGTATTTT. The chain links TRBV5-5 to TRBJ2-3; tentatively, D is TRBD2 (6 bases). The length of the CDR3 is 14 residues. The germline V gene encodes CDR1 SGHKS and CDR2 YYEKEE (reference sequence). Trimming removed 5 bases at V and 1 base at J, with 11 bases between.

The rearrangement links TRBV5-6 to TRBJ2-5; TRBD2 is a possible D gene (6 bases). The V end was cut by 6 bases, the J end by 5 bases, with 11 bases between. Germline lookup yields CDR1 SGHDT and CDR2 YYEEEE. The CDR3 runs 12 residues. DNA for the CDR3: TGTGCCAGCAACATTGCGGGGGAGACCCAGTACTTC. Its protein product is CASNIAGETQYF.

J is TRBJ1-2 and V is TRBV19, with 7 nucleotides matching TRBD1. CDR1 and CDR2 (germline): LNHDA, SQIVND (reference sequence). Losses at the gene ends were 6 bases for V and 7 bases for J; bases not matched to a gene: 5. The CDR3 length is 12 residues. The CDR3 DNA is TGTGCCAGTAGGTCCAGGGGGAGTGGCTACACCTTC. Its protein product is CASRSRGSGYTF. Together with reference TRBV19 and TRBJ1-2, the CDR3 gives the full variable domain: DGGITQSPKYLFRKEGQNVTLSCEQNLNHDAMYWYRQDPGQGLRLIYYSQIVNDFQKGDIAEGYSVSREKKESFPLTVTSAQKNPTAFYLCASRSRGSGYTFGSGTRLTVV.

The chain carries TRBV27 and TRBJ1-5; 9 bases align to TRBD1. This CDR3 spans 14 amino acids. Germline lookup yields CDR1 MNHEY and CDR2 SMNVEV (reference sequence). V dropped 4 bases and J dropped 6; count of bases not matched to a gene: 4. Here the CDR3 reads CASSSGTGSQPQHF. The CDR3, as DNA: TGTGCCAGCAGTTCAGGGACAGGGTCTCAGCCCCAGCATTTT.